This TCR beta chain was documented in a study of blood T cell repertoires in COVID-19. For the study at large: There were acute and convalescent COVID-19 samples, and they came from the United States, Italy and Spain. Nucleic acid was either cDNA or gDNA, and it came from T cells, B-cell-depleted T cells, or PBMCs.

With 12 bases clipped from V and 0 bases from J, the junction kept 7 bases outside the gene matches. The CDR3 spans 15 residues. CDR1 and CDR2 (germline): KGHDR, SFDVKD. The method was immunoSEQ multiplex PCR; TCRdb's version includes in-frame clones alone and lacks a portion of them. The sample lists around 130,000 clones, about 80% occurring once. The rearrangement links TRBV24-1 to TRBJ2-2; 9 bases are a match to TRBD1. The sample comprised peripheral blood. The source is a man aged 55 to 69 with active or convalescent COVID-19. The CDR3 DNA reads TGTGCCTCGGCCGGGACAGGGACGAACACCGGGGAGCTGTTTTTT. Protein: CASAGTGTNTGELFF.